This T cell receptor beta chain appears in the sequencing data of a study of T cells in Graves' hyperthyroidism and ophthalmopathy. Points from the study as a whole: It was a median about 7.1 months before onset that the model predicted ophthalmopathy.

Amplification yielded TCR beta CDR3 regions, with RNA transcripts as the source. The HTBI primer set drove a first-round RT-PCR of the TCR CDR3. A single record per CDR3 protein comes from TCRdb applying MiXCR to the multiplex PCR reads. Among more than 300,000 distinct CDR3 sequences listed, approximately 18% were seen once. This CDR3 spans 16 amino acids. V lost 0 bases to trimming and J lost 1 base, with 13 bases between them. The germline V gene encodes CDR1 DFQATT and CDR2 SNEGSKA (reference sequence). Note on this clonotype: The antigen is unknown.

The sample was blood. This rearrangement joins TRBV20-1 to TRBJ1-5; D remains unclear. The clonotype comes from a woman in her 30s with Graves' hyperthyroidism that later progressed to Graves' ophthalmopathy. CDR3 sequence: CSARDSGYASNQPQHF. The CDR3 DNA sequence: TGCAGTGCTAGAGATTCGGGGTACGCGAGCAATCAGCCCCAGCATTTT.